The clone carrying this T cell receptor beta chain came up a few times. The antigen is undetermined. TCRdb re-called the 5' RACE reads with MiXCR, one entry per CDR3 protein. Here the sample spans 1.5 million to 2 million distinct CDR3 sequences, 32% being singletons. The CDR3 is made up of 11 amino acids. Germline-derived CDR1 and CDR2 are SNHLY and FYNNEI. The V and J ends lost 2 bases and 10 bases respectively, with 8 bases between them. This specimen belongs to a study of identical twins. The study, taken as a whole, reports: In zero-insertion analyses, partial confounding could arise from invariant MAIT and iNKT cells.

This receptor was taken from a newborn girl in good health. Sample: cord blood. The chain has TRBV2 and TRBJ1-1; D gene ambiguous. The CDR3 bases are TGTGCCAGCAGTGAACCCGGAGGAGCTTTCTTT. Translating it yields CASSEPGGAFF.